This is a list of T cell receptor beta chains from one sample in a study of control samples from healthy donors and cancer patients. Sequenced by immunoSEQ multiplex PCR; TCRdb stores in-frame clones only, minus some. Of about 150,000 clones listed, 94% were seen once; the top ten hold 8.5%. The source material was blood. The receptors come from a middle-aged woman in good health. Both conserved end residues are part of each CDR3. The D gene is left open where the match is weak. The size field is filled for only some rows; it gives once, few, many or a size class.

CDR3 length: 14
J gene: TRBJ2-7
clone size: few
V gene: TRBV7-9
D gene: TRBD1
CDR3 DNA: TGTGCCAGCAGCCTCGACAGGGGGCTTCCCGAGCAGTACTTC
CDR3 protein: CASSLDRGLPEQYF

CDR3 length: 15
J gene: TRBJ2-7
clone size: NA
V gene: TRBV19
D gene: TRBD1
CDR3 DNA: TGTGCCAGTAGTGTAGGGCGACAGGGGACCTACGAGCAGTACTTC
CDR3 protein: CASSVGRQGTYEQYF

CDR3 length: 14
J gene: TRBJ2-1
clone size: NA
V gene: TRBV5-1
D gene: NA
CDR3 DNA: TGCGCCAGCAGCTTGGGGGAGGCATACAATGAGCAGTTCTTC
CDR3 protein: CASSLGEAYNEQFF

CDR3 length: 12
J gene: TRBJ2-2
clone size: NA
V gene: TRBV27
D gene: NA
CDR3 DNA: TGTGCCAGCAGTTTCAACCACGGGGAGCTGTTTTTT
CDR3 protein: CASSFNHGELFF

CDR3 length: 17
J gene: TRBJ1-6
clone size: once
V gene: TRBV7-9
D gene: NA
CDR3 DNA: TGTGCCAGCAGCTTTGACACCTTTAGCTCCTATAATTCACCCCTCCACTTT
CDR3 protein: CASSFDTFSSYNSPLHF

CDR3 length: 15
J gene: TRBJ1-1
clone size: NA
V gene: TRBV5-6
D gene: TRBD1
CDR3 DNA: TGTGCCAGCAGGACGGCAGGGGGCGTGGACACTGAAGCTTTCTTT
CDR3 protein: CASRTAGGVDTEAFF

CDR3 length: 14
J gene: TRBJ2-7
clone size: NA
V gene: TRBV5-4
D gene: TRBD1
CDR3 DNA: TGTGCCAGCAGCTTTGGTGACAGGGGCTACGAGCAGTACTTC
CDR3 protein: CASSFGDRGYEQYF

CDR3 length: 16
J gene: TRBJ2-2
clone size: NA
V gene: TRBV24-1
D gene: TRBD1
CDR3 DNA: TGTGCCACCAGTGATTGGACAGGGACGGGCACCGGGGAGCTGTTTTTT
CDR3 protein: CATSDWTGTGTGELFF

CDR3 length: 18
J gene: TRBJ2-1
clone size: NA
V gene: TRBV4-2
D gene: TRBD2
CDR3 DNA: TGTGCCAGCAGCCAAGTACCCTCACCGGGACTAGCGGGCCTCGGGGAGTTCTTC
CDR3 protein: CASSQVPSPGLAGLGEFF

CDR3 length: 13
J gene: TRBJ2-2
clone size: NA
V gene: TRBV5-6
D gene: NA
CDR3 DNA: TGTGCCAGCAGCTTGGCTGGCACCGGGGAGCTGTTTTTT
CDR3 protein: CASSLAGTGELFF

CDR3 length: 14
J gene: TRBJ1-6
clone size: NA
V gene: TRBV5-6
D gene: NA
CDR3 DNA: TGTGCCAGCACCCAGAGCCGGGGGCGGTCACCCCTCCACTTT
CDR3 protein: CASTQSRGRSPLHF

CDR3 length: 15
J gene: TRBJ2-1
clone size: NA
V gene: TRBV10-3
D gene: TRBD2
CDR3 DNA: TGTGCCATCAGTGAGTCTCGGGGGGGCAAAAATGAGCAGTTCTTC
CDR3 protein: CAISESRGGKNEQFF

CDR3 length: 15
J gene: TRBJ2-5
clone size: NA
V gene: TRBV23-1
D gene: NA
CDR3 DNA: TGCGCCAGCAGTCAATCGACAAGAACCCAAGAGACCCAGTACTTC
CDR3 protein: CASSQSTRTQETQYF

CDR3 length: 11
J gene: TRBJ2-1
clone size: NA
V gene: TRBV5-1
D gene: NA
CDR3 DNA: TGCGCCAGCAGAGACGTGATTGAGCAGTTCTTC
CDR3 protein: CASRDVIEQFF

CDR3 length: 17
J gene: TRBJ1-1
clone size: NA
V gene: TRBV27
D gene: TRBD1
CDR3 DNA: TGTGCCAGCAGTTCCCTGGACAGGGGAAACTTGAACACTGAAGCTTTCTTT
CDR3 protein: CASSSLDRGNLNTEAFF

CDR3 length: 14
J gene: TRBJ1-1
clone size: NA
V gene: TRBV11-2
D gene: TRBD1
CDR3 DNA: TGTGCCAGCAGGAAGGGACAGGGGGTCTCTGAAGCTTTCTTT
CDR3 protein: CASRKGQGVSEAFF

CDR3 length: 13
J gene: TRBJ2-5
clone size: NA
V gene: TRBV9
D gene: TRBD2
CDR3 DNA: TGTGCCAGCAGCAATAGCGGGGAAGAGACCCAGTACTTC
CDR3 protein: CASSNSGEETQYF

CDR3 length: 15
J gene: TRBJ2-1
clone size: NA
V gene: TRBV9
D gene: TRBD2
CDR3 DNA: TGTGCCAGCAGCGTCAGCGGGGGCCTCTACAATGAGCAGTTCTTC
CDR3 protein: CASSVSGGLYNEQFF

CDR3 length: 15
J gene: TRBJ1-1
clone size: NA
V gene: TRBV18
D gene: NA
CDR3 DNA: TGTGCCAGCTCACCCCGACCGGACAGAACCGCTGAAGCTTTCTTT
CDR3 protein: CASSPRPDRTAEAFF

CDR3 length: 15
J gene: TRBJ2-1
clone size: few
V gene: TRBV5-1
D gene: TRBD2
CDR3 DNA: TGCGCCAGCAGCTGGTCCGGGGGGGCGAACAATGAGCAGTTCTTC
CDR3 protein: CASSWSGGANNEQFF

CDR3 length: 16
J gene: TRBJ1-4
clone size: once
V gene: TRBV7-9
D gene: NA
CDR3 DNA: TGTGCCAGCAGCTTCGACAGCCCTGCAACTAATGAAAAACTGTTTTTT
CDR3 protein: CASSFDSPATNEKLFF

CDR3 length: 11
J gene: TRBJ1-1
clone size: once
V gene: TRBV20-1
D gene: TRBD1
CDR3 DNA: TGCAGTGCTATCCCCCAGGGGGCCGCTTTCTTT
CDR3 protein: CSAIPQGAAFF

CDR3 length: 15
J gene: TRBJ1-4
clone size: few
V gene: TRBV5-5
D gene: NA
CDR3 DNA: TGTGCCAGCAGCTTGGGAGATGCAACTAATGAAAAACTGTTTTTT
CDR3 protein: CASSLGDATNEKLFF

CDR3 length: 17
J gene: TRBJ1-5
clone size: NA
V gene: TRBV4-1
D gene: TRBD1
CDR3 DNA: TGCGCCAGCAGCCAAGGGGTGTCAGGGGGAGGCAATCAGCCCCAGCATTTT
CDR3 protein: CASSQGVSGGGNQPQHF

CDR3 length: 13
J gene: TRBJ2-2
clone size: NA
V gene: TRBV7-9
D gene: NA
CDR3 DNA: TGTGCCAGCAGCCTCGGGGAGGCCGGGGAGCTGTTTTTT
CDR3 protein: CASSLGEAGELFF

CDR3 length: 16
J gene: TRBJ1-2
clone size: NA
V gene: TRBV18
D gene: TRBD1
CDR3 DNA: TGTGCCAGCTCACCACCGGGACAGGGGCGGAACTATGGCTACACCTTC
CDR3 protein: CASSPPGQGRNYGYTF

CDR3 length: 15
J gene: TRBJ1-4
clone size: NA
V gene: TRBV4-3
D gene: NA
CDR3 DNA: TGCGCCAGCAGCCAAGATTCGGGGCTCGGTGAAAAACTGTTTTTT
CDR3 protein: CASSQDSGLGEKLFF

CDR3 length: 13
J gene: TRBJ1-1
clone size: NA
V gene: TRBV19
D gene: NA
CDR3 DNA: TGTGCCAGTACCCGGACAGTGAACACTGAAGCTTTCTTT
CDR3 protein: CASTRTVNTEAFF

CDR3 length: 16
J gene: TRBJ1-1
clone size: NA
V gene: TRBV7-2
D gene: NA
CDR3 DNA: TGTGCCAGCAGCTTACTCGCCGGAGTTTTGAACACTGAAGCTTTCTTT
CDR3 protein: CASSLLAGVLNTEAFF

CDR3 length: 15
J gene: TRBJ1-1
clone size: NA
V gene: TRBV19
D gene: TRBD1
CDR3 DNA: TGTGCCAGTAGCCCGTTCGGGGACAGCGACACTGAAGCTTTCTTT
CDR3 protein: CASSPFGDSDTEAFF

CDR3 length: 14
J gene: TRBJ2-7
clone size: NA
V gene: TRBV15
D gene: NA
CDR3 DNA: TGTGCCACCAGCAGAGTTCCAGGCTCCTACGAGCAGTACTTC
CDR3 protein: CATSRVPGSYEQYF

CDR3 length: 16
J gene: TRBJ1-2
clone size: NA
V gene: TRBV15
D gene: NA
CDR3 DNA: TGTGCCACCAGCAGAGATCGGCAGATAACTAACTATGGCTACACCTTC
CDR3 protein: CATSRDRQITNYGYTF

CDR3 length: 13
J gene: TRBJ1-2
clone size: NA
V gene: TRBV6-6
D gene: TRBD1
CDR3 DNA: TGTGCCAGCATCCCGACAGGGCCCTATGGCTACACCTTC
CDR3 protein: CASIPTGPYGYTF

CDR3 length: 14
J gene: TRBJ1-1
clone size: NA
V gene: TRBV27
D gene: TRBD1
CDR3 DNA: TGTGCCAGCAGTTTAAGACAGGGAAACACTGAAGCTTTCTTT
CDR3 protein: CASSLRQGNTEAFF

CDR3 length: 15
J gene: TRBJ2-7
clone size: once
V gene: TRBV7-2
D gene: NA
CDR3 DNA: TGTGCCAGCAGCAAAGACTGGGCGGGCTCCTACGAGCAGTACTTC
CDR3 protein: CASSKDWAGSYEQYF

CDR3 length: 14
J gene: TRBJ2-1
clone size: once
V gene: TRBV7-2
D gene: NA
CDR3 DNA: TGTGCCAGCAGCTTAGGATGGTCCTACAATGAGCAGTTCTTC
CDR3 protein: CASSLGWSYNEQFF

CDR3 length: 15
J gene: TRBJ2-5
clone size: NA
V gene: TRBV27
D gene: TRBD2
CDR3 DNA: TGTGCCAGCAGTTTGGTAGCGGGCATCCAAGAGACCCAGTACTTC
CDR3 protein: CASSLVAGIQETQYF

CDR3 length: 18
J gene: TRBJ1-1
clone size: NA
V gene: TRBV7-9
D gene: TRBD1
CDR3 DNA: TGTGCCAGCAGCTTGCCGATCGGCTTGGTAGACAGGGGCACTGAAGCTTTCTTT
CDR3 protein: CASSLPIGLVDRGTEAFF

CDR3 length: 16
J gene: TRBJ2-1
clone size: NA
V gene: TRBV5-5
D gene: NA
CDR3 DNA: TGTGCCAGCAGCGGCCCCCTCGGATCGGTGTACAATGAGCAGTTCTTC
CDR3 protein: CASSGPLGSVYNEQFF

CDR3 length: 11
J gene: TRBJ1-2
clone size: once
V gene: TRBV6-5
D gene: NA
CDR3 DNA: TGTGCCACCCACCCAACAGGGATTTCCACCTTC
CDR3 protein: CATHPTGISTF

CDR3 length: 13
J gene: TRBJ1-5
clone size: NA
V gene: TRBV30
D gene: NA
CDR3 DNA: TGTGCCTGGAGTGTAGGGGGCAATCAGCCCCAGCATTTT
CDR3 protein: CAWSVGGNQPQHF

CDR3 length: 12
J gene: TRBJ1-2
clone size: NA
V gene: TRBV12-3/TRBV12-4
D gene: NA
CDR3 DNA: TGTGCCAGCAGGGGGCTCGGCTATGGCTACACCTTC
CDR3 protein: CASRGLGYGYTF

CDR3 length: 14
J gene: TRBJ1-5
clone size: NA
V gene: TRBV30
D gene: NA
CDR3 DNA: TGTGCCTGGATCTTCCGCCAATCAAATCAGCCCCAGCATTTT
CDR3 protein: CAWIFRQSNQPQHF

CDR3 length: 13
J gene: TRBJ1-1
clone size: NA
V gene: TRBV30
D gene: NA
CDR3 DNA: TGTGCCTGGAATGCCGGGGGATACACTGAAGCTTTCTTT
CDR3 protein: CAWNAGGYTEAFF

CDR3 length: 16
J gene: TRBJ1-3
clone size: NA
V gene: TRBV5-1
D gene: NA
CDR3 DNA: TGCGCCAGCAGCTTGGAAGGATTCTTCTCTGGAAACACCATATATTTT
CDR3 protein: CASSLEGFFSGNTIYF

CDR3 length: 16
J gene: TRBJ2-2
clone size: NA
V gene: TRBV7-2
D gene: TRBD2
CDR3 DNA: TGTGCCAGCAGCTCCCGCGGGGGGACGAACACCGGGGAGCTGTTTTTT
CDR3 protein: CASSSRGGTNTGELFF

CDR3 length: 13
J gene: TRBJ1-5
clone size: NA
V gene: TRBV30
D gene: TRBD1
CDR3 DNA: TGTGCCTGGAGTGTACAGGGGGCTCAGCCCCAGCATTTT
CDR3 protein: CAWSVQGAQPQHF

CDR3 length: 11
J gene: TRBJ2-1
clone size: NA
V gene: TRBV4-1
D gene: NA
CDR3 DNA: TGCGCCAGCAACCTCAACAATGAGCAGTTCTTC
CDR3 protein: CASNLNNEQFF

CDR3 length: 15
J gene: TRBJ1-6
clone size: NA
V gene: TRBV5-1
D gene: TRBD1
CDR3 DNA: TGCGCCAGCAGCTTCGGAGACAGGGACAATTCACCCCTCCACTTT
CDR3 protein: CASSFGDRDNSPLHF

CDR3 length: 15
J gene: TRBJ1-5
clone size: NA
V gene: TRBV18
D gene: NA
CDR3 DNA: TGTGCCAGCTCCCCAGGGGCAAATAGCAATCAGCCCCAGCATTTT
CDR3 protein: CASSPGANSNQPQHF

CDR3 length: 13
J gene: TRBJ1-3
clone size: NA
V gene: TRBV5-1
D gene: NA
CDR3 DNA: TGCGCCAGCAGCTCCGACAGGGGAAACACCATATATTTT
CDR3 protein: CASSSDRGNTIYF

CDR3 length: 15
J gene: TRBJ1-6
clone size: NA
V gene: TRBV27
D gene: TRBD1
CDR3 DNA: TGTGCCAGCAGTTTAAGGGGGACAGGCGTTTCACCCCTCCACTTT
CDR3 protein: CASSLRGTGVSPLHF

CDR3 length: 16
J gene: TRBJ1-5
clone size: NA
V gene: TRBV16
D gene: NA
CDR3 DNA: TGTGCCAGCAGCCAATCGAGTGGGACGGGGAATCAGCCCCAGCATTTT
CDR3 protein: CASSQSSGTGNQPQHF